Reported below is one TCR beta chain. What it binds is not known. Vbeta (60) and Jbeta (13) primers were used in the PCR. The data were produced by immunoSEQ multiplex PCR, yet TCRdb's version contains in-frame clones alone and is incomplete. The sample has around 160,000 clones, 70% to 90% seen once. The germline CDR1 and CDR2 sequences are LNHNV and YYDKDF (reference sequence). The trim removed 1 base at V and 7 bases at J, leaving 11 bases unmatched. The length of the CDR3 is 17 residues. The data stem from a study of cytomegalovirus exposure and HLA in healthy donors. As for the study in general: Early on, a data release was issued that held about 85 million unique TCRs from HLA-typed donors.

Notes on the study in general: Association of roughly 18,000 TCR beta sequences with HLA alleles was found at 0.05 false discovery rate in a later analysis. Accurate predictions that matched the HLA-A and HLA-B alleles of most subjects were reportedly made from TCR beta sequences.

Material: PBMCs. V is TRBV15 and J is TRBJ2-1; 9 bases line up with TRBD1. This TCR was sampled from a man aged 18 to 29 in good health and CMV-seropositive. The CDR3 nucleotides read TGTGCCACCAGCAGAGTTCCTGACAGGGGGAAGTGGAATGAGCAGTTCTTC. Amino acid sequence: CATSRVPDRGKWNEQFF.